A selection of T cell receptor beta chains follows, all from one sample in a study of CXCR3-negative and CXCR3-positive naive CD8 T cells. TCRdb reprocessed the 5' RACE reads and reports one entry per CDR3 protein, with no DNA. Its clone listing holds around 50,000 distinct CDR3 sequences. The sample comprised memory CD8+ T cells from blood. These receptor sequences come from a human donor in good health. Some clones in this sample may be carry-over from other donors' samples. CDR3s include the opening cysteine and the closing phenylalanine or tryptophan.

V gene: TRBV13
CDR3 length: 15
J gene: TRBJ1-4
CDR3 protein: CASSSLGHFNEKLFF

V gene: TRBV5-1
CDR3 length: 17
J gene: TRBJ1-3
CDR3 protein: CASSLVGDTTPGNTIYF

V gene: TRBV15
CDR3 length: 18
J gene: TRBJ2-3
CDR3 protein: CATSRDLSGGPDTDTQYF

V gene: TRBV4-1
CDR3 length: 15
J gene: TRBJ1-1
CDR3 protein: CASSQATGTGGYAFF

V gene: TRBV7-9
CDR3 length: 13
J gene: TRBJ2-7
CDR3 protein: CASSLSSGLEQYF

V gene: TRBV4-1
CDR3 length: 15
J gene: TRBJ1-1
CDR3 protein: CASSQGTDMNTEAFF

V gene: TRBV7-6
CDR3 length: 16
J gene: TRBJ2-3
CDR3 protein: CASSLVGEAGTDTQYF

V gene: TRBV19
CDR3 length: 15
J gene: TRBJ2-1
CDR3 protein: CASSTSGRGYNEQFF

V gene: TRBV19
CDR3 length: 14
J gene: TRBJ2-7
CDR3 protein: CASSPNKGLREQYF

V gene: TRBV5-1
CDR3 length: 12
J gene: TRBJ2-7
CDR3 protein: CASSVGGYEQYF

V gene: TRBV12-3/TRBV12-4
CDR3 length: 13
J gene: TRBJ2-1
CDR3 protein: CASSAGQGHEQFF

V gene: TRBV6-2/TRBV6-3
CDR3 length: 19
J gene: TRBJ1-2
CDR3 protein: CASSYSTLMSGSKDYGYTF

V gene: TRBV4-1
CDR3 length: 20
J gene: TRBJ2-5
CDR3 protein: CASSQSETGAQRDHQETQYF

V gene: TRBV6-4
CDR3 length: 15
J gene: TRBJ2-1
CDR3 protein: CASSDSARAGDEQFF

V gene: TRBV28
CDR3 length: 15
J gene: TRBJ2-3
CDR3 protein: CASSPLAVSTDTQYF

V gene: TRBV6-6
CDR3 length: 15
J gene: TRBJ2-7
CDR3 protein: CASTRGTGPWVEQYF

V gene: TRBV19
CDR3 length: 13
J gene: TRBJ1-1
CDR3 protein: CASSTPGQGVAFF

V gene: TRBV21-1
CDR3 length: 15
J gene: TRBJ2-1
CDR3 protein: CASSKTVDSNNEQFF

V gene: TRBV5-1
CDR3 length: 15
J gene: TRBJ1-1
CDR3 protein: CASSLEATGSTEAFF

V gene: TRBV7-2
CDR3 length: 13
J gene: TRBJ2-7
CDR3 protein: CASRLANIYEQYF

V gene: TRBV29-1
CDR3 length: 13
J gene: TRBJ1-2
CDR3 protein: CSVQDILFYGYTF

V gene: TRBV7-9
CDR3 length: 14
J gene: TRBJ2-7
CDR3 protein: CASSSGSTPYEQYF

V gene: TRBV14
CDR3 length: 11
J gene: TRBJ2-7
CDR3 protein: CASSQADEQYF

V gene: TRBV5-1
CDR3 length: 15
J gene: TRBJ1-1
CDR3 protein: CASSLARGEGGEAFF

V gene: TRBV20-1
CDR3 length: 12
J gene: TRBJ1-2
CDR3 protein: CSVAAGQVGYTF

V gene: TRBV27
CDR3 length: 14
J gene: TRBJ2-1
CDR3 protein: CASGGQGYYNEQFF

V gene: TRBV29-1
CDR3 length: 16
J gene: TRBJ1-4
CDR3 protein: CSVEDPTPGADEKLFF

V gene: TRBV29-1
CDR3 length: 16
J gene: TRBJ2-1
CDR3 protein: CSVEDGSLADYNEQFF

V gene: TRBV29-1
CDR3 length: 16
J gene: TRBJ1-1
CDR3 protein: CSVEDLGQGSWTEAFF

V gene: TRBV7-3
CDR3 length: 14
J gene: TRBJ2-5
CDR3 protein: CASSLTGGEETQYF

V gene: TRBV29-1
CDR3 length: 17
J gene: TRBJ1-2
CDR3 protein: CSVEPQGVSGANYGYTF

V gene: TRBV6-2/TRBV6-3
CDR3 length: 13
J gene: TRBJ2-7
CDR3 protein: CASKGLAAYEQYF

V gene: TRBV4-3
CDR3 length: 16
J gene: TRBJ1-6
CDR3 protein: CASSQDWGTVNSPLHF

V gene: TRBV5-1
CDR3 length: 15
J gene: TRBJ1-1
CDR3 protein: CASSLVQGASTEAFF

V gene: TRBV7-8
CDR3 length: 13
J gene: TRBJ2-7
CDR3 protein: CASIQLSVGEQYF

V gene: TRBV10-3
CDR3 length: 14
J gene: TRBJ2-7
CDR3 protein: CAISEGTLPGEQYF

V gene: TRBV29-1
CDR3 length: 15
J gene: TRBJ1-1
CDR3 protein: CSVQRGELLSCEAFF

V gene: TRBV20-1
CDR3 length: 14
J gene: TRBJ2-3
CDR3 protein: CSAPTLTSFGTQYF

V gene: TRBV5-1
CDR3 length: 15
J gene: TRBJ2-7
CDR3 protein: CASSLYSAGRDEQYF

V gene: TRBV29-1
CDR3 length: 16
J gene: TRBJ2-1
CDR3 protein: CSVEKDFQLSYNEQFF

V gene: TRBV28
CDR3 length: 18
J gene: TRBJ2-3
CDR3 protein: CASSLTGTARTWGDTQYF

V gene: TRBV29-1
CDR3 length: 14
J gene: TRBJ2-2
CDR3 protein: CSVQKSTPTGELFF

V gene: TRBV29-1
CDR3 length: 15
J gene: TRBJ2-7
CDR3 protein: CSVFFTGTGTDEQYF

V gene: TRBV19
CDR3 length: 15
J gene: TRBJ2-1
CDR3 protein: CASSIQGGPGNEQFF

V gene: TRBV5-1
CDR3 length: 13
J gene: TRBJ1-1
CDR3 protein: CASSSEANTEAFF

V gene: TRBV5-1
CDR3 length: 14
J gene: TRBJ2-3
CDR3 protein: CASSSTTGTDTQYF

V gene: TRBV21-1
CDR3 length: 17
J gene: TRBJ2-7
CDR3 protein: CASSTRWPRGTLDEQYF

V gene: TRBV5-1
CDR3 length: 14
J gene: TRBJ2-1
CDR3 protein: CASRDGTSYNEQFF

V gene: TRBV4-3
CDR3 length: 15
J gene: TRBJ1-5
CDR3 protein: CASSQDRYSNQPQHF

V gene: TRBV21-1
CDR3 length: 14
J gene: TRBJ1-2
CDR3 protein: CASSTDGTDYGYTF

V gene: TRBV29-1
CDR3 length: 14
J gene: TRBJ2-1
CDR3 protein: CSVVTGSSYNEQFF

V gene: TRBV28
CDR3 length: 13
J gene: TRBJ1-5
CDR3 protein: CASSFYGDQPQHF

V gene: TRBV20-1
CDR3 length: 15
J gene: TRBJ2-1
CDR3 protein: CSARVETSSYNEQFF

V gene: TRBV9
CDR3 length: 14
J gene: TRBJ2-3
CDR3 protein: CASSVGRGPDTQYF